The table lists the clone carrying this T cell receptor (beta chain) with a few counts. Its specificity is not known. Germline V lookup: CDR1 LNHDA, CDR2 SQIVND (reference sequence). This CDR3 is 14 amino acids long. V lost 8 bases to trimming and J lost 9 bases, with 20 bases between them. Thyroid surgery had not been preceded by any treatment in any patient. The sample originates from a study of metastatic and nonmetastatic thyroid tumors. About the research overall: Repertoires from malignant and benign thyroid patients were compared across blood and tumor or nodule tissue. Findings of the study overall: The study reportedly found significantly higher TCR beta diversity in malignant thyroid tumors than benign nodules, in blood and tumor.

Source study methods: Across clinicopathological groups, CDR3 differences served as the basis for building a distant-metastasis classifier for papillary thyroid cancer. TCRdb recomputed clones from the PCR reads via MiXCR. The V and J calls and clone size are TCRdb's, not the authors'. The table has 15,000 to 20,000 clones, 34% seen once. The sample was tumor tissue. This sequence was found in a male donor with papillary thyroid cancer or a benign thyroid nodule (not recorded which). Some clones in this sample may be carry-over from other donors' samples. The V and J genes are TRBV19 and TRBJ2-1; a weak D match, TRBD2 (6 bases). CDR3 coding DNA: TGTGCCAGTCGGCTAGCAACGTCGCGGGGTGAGCAGTTCTTC. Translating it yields CASRLATSRGEQFF.